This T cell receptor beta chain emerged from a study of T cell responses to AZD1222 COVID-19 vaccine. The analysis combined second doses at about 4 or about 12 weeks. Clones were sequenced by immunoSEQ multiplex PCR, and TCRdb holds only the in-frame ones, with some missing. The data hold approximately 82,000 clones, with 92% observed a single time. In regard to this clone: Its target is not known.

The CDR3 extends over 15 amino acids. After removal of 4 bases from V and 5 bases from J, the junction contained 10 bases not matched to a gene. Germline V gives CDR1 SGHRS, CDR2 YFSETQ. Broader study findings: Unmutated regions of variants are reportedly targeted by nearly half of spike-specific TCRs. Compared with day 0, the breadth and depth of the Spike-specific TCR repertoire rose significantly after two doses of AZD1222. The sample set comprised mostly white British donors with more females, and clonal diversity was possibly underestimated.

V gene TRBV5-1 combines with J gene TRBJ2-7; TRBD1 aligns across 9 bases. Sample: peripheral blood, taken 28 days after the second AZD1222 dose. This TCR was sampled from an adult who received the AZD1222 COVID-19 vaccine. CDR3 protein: CASSGGTGTIDEQYF. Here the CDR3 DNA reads TGCGCCAGCAGCGGAGGGACAGGGACGATCGACGAGCAGTACTTC.